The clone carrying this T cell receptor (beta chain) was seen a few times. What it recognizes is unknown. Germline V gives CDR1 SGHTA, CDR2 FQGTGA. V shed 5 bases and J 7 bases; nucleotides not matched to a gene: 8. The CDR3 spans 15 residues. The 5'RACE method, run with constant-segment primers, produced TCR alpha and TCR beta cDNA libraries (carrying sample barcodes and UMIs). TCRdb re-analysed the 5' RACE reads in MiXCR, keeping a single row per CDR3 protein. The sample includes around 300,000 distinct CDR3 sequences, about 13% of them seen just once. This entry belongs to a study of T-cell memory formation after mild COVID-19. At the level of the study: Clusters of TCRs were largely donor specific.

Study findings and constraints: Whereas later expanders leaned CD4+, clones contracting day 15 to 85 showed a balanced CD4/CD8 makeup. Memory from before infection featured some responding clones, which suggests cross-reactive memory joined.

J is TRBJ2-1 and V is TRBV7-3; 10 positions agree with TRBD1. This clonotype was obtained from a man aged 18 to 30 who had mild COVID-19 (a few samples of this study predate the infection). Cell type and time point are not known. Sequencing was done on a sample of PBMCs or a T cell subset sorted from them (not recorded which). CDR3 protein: CASSVPGQGINEQFF. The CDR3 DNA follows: TGTGCCAGCAGCGTACCGGGACAGGGGATTAATGAGCAGTTCTTC.